This T cell receptor beta chain is drawn from a study of blood T cell repertoires in COVID-19. The wider study: Samples representing acute and convalescent COVID-19 were sourced from the United States, Italy and Spain. T cells, B-cell-depleted T cells, or PBMCs supplied cDNA or gDNA.

In the original workflow: From reference gene primer amplification, estimates of nucleated cell counts were derived. Sequencing was performed with immunoSEQ multiplex PCR; in TCRdb, only in-frame clones are kept and a portion is missing. The V and J calls and clone size are taken from that table; D and trimming were inferred from the DNA. The top ten hold roughly 2% of the sample, which has roughly 160,000 clones, approximately 90% seen once. The CDR3 spans 13 residues. The germline V and J ends were trimmed by 3 bases and 5 bases, with 10 bases remaining between them. Per the germline V gene, CDR1 is KGHSH and CDR2 is LQKENI.

The chain couples TRBV18 to TRBJ2-5; D call uncertain. The TCR was taken from a man aged 50-59 years who had recovered from COVID-19. Sequencing was done on a sample of peripheral blood. The CDR3 sequence: CASSPRVGETQYF. In nucleotides, the CDR3 is TGTGCCAGCTCACCCCGAGTCGGGGAGACCCAGTACTTC.